This T cell receptor (beta chain) comes out of a study of shared clonotypes between healthy human individuals (dated by TCRdb to about 2020). Regarding the complete study: A couple of women and three men aged 18 to 49 years were included in the cohort. Different laboratories and diverse techniques were used to prepare libraries and sequence TCR repertoires, to increase sequencing depth and limit assay-specific biases. For each donor, CD4 naive and CD4 memory were each given three plates, CD8 naive was given two plates, and CD8 memory was given one plate. Each donor's leukapheresis produced roughly between about 0.9 and 9.5 billion PBMCs. To estimate repertoire size and how much clonotype sharing occurs between individuals, the study deeply sequenced the blood TCR repertoires of roughly 5 healthy adults. Results and caveats for the whole study, not just this receptor: Incomplete sequencing was indicated by rarefaction of sorted-subset datasets, despite the large sequencing depth. Because the study included only a small number of donors, the genetic and exposure-history diversity represented was limited. Naive subsets generally had larger estimated clonotype richness than memory subsets. Compared with non-shared clonotypes, the clonotypes found in all four sorted-subset donors had higher generation probabilities. Pairwise subsampling led to the expectation that sequencing depth would affect the degree of clonotype sharing among donors. Sampling was limited to blood, and TCR repertoires in tissue likely differ from TCR repertoires in blood. About 5% of naive CD4, 3% to 4% of naive CD8, about 2.5% of memory CD4, and 0.35% to 0.5% of memory CD8 clonotypes were shared across a few donors.

CDR1 LNHDA and CDR2 SQIVND are derived from the germline V gene (reference sequence). The germline V end is reduced by 5 bases and the J end by 8 bases; junction bases left unmatched: 7. Its CDR3 holds 15 amino acids, cysteine through phenylalanine. The kept DNA is CDR3 alone, 45 bases in frame from the first base. Using the deep immunoSEQ assay, TCR CDR3 regions were amplified from genomic DNA by multiplex PCR. Genomic DNA extracted from each cell subset was distributed evenly over all wells of several immunoSEQ 96-well plates, and each plate served as one replicate. Each replicate PCR for sorted subsets received about 220 ng genomic DNA, equal to some 32,000 T cell genomes. Purified libraries were quantified with a Qubit 3.0 fluorometer, sized on a Bioanalyzer 2100, and re-quantified with the KAPA Library Quantification kit. Every immunoSEQ 96-well plate was sequenced on a dedicated single-read 150-cycle Illumina NextSeq 550 flow cell. Under the source paper's analysis protocol: The immunoSEQ output contained only junctional sequences without quality scores, so filtering could not match that applied to full-length reads. To assign V/J genes and CDR3, sequences were annotated against IMGT germline references using PyIR, a Python wrapper for IgBLAST v1.9. Reads with weak V/J assignments (E-value above 1e-6), missing CDR3, stop codons, out-of-frame junctions, or ambiguous translated residues were removed. A V3J clonotype was defined by an identical inferred V gene, J gene, and CDR3 amino acid sequence. Percentage overlap between repertoires was computed as shared unique clonotypes divided by the size of the smaller repertoire. Repertoire richness was assessed with RTK rarefaction, the Chao1 estimator, and Recon v2.1 estimates of unobserved clonotypes. Generation probabilities were computed with OLGA for all TCRbeta clonotypes obtained by the gDNA method from several donors. This immuneACCESS table, as held by TCRdb, lists in-frame sequences with V and J called but not all clones. Of the missing ones, under half trace to an unresolved V gene in checked studies; the others have no known cause. The V and J calls and the clone size are those of that table, but D and trimming were determined from the DNA. The sample has around 700,000 clones on record, around 72% of them singletons. Under 2% of the sample belongs to the ten largest clones.

Healthy HIV-negative adults with no recently reported acute infections or vaccinations were included as donors. All donors were Caucasian adults living in Nashville, Tennessee, USA. CD4+ T cells were enriched by magnetic negative selection, after which naive cells were positively selected on CD45RA and the negative fraction was taken as the memory subset. After blood collection by leukapheresis, PBMCs were isolated using Ficoll-Histopaque density gradient centrifugation and then cryopreserved in the vapor phase of liquid nitrogen. Analytical flow cytometry was used to check the purity and quantity of every magnetically sorted T cell population. Genomic DNA was isolated from every sorted fraction and measured by UV absorbance on a Nanodrop 2000c. This clone was counted once. Its antigen remains undetermined. No qualities accompany the bases; no much larger clone lies one base away.

Sample: memory CD4+ T cells sorted from blood. According to the study, the label for this sample's cell subset or site signals: CD45RA-negative fraction. The sequence was collected from a woman aged 25 to 39 in good health. This receptor chain uses TRBV19 and TRBJ2-1, and 12 bases in between align with TRBD2. The CDR3 sequence is CASSLGLAGRDEQFF. The DNA reads as follows: TGTGCCAGTAGTCTTGGACTAGCGGGAAGGGATGAGCAGTTCTTC.